The 25 T cell receptor beta chains given below trace back to one sample, sequenced in a study of blood T cell repertoires in COVID-19. The protocol was immunoSEQ multiplex PCR, while the TCRdb copy is restricted to in-frame clones and leaves out a portion. The sample lists around 15,000 clones; about 87% were seen once. Sequenced: peripheral blood. Receptors were obtained from a human donor in a cohort sampled during active COVID-19.

This rearrangement joins TRBV19 to TRBJ2-1; 7 bases map to TRBD2. Germline-derived CDR1 and CDR2 are LNHDA and SQIVND (reference sequence). CDR3 length: 13 residues. Losses at the gene ends were 3 bases for V and 12 bases for J; bases not matched to a gene: 8. The CDR3 loop reads CASSIGGSGGQFF. The DNA of the CDR3 is TGTGCCAGTAGTATTGGCGGGAGCGGAGGGCAGTTCTTC.

This clone was seen only once. The chain recombines TRBV5-6 with TRBJ2-5; D uncertain. The CDR3 runs to 14 residues. Germline V gives CDR1 SGHDT, CDR2 YYEEEE. Trimming cost V 3 bases and J 1 base, with 10 bases left between them. The CDR3 DNA sequence: TGTGCCAGCAGCTACCTCTCTAGCCAAGAGACCCAGTACTTC. It is translated as CASSYLSSQETQYF.

This clone is a singleton in its sample. The genes are TRBV19 and TRBJ2-1; TRBD1 matches at 7 bases. Germline CDR1 reads LNHDA; CDR2 reads SQIVND (reference sequence). J was trimmed by 0 bases and V by 4 bases; bases with no gene match: 6. The length of the CDR3 is 16 residues. CDR3 amino acids: CASSKGARSSYNEQFF. CDR3 DNA: TGTGCCAGTAGTAAGGGGGCGCGAAGCTCCTACAATGAGCAGTTCTTC.

This clone has only one observation. V and J are TRBV6-5 and TRBJ2-2; D call uncertain. CDR3 length: 13 residues. V was shortened by 6 bases and J by 8 bases, with 13 bases between the two germline ends. Germline V CDR1 and CDR2: MNHEY, SVGAGI. CDR3 in DNA: TGTGCCAGCAGCTATGAGACTCAAGGGGAGCTGTTTTTT. Its protein product is CASSYETQGELFF.

The V call is TRBV24-1, the J call TRBJ1-2, with a tentative D call TRBD1 (5 bases). Germline-derived CDR1 and CDR2 are KGHDR and SFDVKD. The V end was cut by 9 bases, the J end by 0 bases, with 13 bases between. The length of the CDR3 is 14 residues. CDR3 sequence (DNA): TGTGCCACCCAAGACAGCCTCACTAACTATGGCTACACCTTC. As protein: CATQDSLTNYGYTF.

V usage is TRBV13 and J usage is TRBJ1-2; 9 bases fit TRBD1. Germline trimming cut 7 bases from V and 3 bases from J; bases unmatched to any gene: 9. This CDR3 has 15 residues. Germline V gene data show CDR1 as PRHDT and CDR2 as FYEKMQ (reference sequence). The chain's CDR3 is CASTMRTGEDYGYTF. For the CDR3, the DNA is TGTGCCAGCACCATGAGGACAGGGGAGGACTATGGCTACACCTTC.

The chain recombines TRBV27 with TRBJ1-5, with TRBD1 identical over 7 bases. Losses at the gene ends were 6 bases for V and 0 bases for J; bases not matched to a gene: 11. Per germline, CDR1 MNHEY and CDR2 SMNVEV (reference sequence). The length of the CDR3 is 17 residues. The DNA for the CDR3 is TGTGCCAGCAGATACAGGGGTGTAAGGCATAGCAATCAGCCCCAGCATTTT. Its translation: CASRYRGVRHSNQPQHF.

V and J are TRBV30 and TRBJ2-1; no definite D call. Germline V gives CDR1 GTSNPN, CDR2 SVGIG (reference sequence). The CDR3 loop spans 16 amino acids. The germline V and J ends were trimmed by 0 bases and 2 bases, with 14 bases remaining between them. CDR3 coding DNA: TGTGCCTGGAGTGTAATTCAGGTTAAACCCTACAATGAGCAGTTCTTC. It codes for CAWSVIQVKPYNEQFF.

For this clone: Other DNA variants within this sample encode the same CDR3. The chain links TRBV18 to TRBJ1-4; TRBD1 is a possible D gene (5 bases). The V gene lost 3 bases and the J gene lost 0 bases, with 8 bases spanning the gap. Looked up from germline, CDR1 is KGHSH and CDR2 is LQKENI. This CDR3 comprises 15 residues. The CDR3 DNA reads as TGTGCCAGCTCACCGGGGCAGTCAACTAATGAAAAACTGTTTTTT. Translation: CASSPGQSTNEKLFF. Based on the CDR3 plus reference TRBV18 and TRBJ1-4, the full variable domain is NAGVMQNPRHLVRRRGQEARLRCSPMKGHSHVYWYRQLPEEGLKFMVYLQKENIIDESGMPKERFSAEFPKEGPSILRIQQVVRGDSAAYFCASSPGQSTNEKLFFGSGTQLSVL.

The genes are TRBV19 and TRBJ2-7, with a tentative D call TRBD2 (6 bases). V lost 4 bases to trimming and J lost 0 bases, with 16 bases between them. Germline loops: CDR1 LNHDA, CDR2 SQIVND (reference sequence). CDR3 length: 16 amino acids. The CDR3 coding sequence is TGTGCCAGTAGTAGGGGGGAAGGTACCAGCTCCTACGAGCAGTACTTC. Its protein product is CASSRGEGTSSYEQYF. Full variable domain (rest looked up from reference TRBV19 and TRBJ2-7): DGGITQSPKYLFRKEGQNVTLSCEQNLNHDAMYWYRQDPGQGLRLIYYSQIVNDFQKGDIAEGYSVSREKKESFPLTVTSAQKNPTAFYLCASSRGEGTSSYEQYFGPGTRLTVT.

The J gene is TRBJ2-2, the V gene TRBV15; D uncertain. This CDR3 is built from 14 residues. Between the trimmed V and J ends, which lost 4 bases and 0 bases, there was a span of 6 bases. CDR1 and CDR2 (germline): LNHNV, YYDKDF (reference sequence). The CDR3 bases are TGTGCCACCAGCATCTTCGCGAACACCGGGGAGCTGTTTTTT. This codes for CATSIFANTGELFF.

The genes are TRBV11-2 and TRBJ1-1; 11 bases agree with TRBD1. Germline lookup yields CDR1 SGHAT and CDR2 FQNNGV. This CDR3 is 16 amino acids long. V was pared by 5 bases and J by 5 bases, with 10 bases of the junction left unmatched. The CDR3 sequence: CASSPPRDRGGTEAFF. CDR3 in DNA: TGTGCCAGCAGCCCCCCCCGGGACAGGGGGGGGACTGAAGCTTTCTTT.

The V and J genes are TRBV6-5 and TRBJ2-2; 7 bases match TRBD2. There are 14 residues in the CDR3. Germline CDR1 and CDR2: MNHEY and SVGAGI. The V and J ends lost 11 bases and 1 base, in that order; junction bases with no gene match: 7. CDR3 in DNA: TGTGCCGCATCACTAGCGATGAACACCGGGGAGCTGTTTTTT. Translating gives CAASLAMNTGELFF.

This clone was picked up one time. The genes are TRBV15 and TRBJ2-2; 8 positions agree with TRBD1. The CDR3 runs 15 residues. Germline CDR1 LNHNV, CDR2 YYDKDF (reference sequence). Trimming took 5 bases from V and 1 from J; bases not matched to a gene: 3. The CDR3: CATSWDRKNTGELFF. For the CDR3, the DNA is TGTGCCACCAGCTGGGACAGGAAGAACACCGGGGAGCTGTTTTTT.

The chain joins TRBV2 to TRBJ2-7, with 8 bases matching TRBD2. There are 15 residues in the CDR3. V was clipped by 4 bases and J by 5 bases; unmatched bases: 10. Germline V gene lookup returns CDR1 SNHLY and CDR2 FYNNEI. CDR3 region: CASSAGAGGRNEQYF. The CDR3 DNA reads as TGTGCCAGCAGTGCCGGGGCGGGAGGAAGGAACGAGCAGTACTTC.

Written as DNA, the CDR3 is TGTGCCAGCAGTTTTGTCGGGGAAGGCACTGAAGCTTTCTTT. Its translation: CASSFVGEGTEAFF. The chain employs TRBV27 and TRBJ1-1; D uncertain. This CDR3 comprises 14 residues. Germline V gene lookup returns CDR1 MNHEY and CDR2 SMNVEV (reference sequence). Trimming cost V 3 bases and J 4 bases, with 12 bases left between them.

This clone was picked up a small number of times. The chain recombines TRBV5-4 with TRBJ2-1; D may be TRBD1 (5 bases). This CDR3 has 15 residues. Trimming took off 3 bases at V and 2 bases at J, with 12 bases between the two ends. Germline CDR1 and CDR2: SGHNT and YYREEE (reference sequence). CDR3 coding DNA: TGTGCCAGCAGCTCCCAGGGTTTCGCCTACAATGAGCAGTTCTTC. This encodes CASSSQGFAYNEQFF.

This chain joins TRBV6-6 and TRBJ2-2, with unresolved D. Looked up from germline, CDR1 is MNHNY and CDR2 is SVGAGI (reference sequence). With 6 bases removed from V and 1 base from J, the gap between germline ends came to 9 bases. This CDR3 region has 14 residues. The chain's CDR3 is CASRPHLNTGELFF. CDR3 DNA sequence: TGTGCCAGCAGACCCCACTTGAACACCGGGGAGCTGTTTTTT.

The rearrangement links TRBV6-5 to TRBJ2-7; D is perhaps TRBD2 (6 bases). Trimming shortened V by 6 bases and J by 2 bases, and 17 bases separated the two germline ends. CDR3 size: 15 residues. Germline-derived CDR1 and CDR2 are MNHEY and SVGAGI. In DNA form, the CDR3 reads TGTGCCAGCAGGTCCGCGGTGCGGGATACCTACGAGCAGTACTTC. Its protein product is CASRSAVRDTYEQYF.

The DNA for the CDR3 is TGTGCCAGTAGAAAGGGGCAGGTTTTCAAACCCCAGCATTTT. Its protein is CASRKGQVFKPQHF. The J gene is TRBJ1-5, the V gene TRBV19; a possible D gene is TRBD1 (5 bases). Germline values: CDR1 LNHDA, CDR2 SQIVND (reference sequence). The ends were cut back, 6 bases at V and 10 bases at J, with 19 bases in the middle. The CDR3 runs to 14 residues.

The chain carries TRBV5-1 and TRBJ2-3; the match to TRBD2 covers 10 bases. Looked up from germline, CDR1 is SGHRS and CDR2 is YFSETQ. The CDR3 loop spans 15 amino acids. V lost 2 bases and J lost 5; bases outside the gene matches: 5. CDR3 DNA: TGCGCCAGCAGCTTTAGCGGGAGGCCGGAAGATACGCAGTATTTT. This codes for CASSFSGRPEDTQYF.

The V and J genes are TRBV21-1 and TRBJ2-1; the table assigns TRBD2, which was not confirmed against the DNA. TRBV21-1 is shown as a pseudogene. The CDR3 covers 17 residues. The CDR3 DNA reads TGTGCCAGCAGCAAGGGGTTCGGGGACTTCCTCTACAATGAGCAGTTCTTC. This translates into CASSKGFGDFLYNEQFF.

The chain combines TRBV9 with TRBJ2-2, with D uncertain. This CDR3 is built from 16 residues. CDR1 is SGDLS and CDR2 is YYNGEE in the germline V gene. V lost 0 bases to trimming and J lost 4 bases, with 13 bases between them. The CDR3 DNA reads TGTGCCAGCAGCGTAGCAACGGTTGAGGCCACCGGGGAGCTGTTTTTT. The encoded protein is CASSVATVEATGELFF.

This clone was picked up one time. This chain links TRBV2 with TRBJ1-2, with D hard to call. The CDR3 extends over 13 amino acids. V dropped 2 bases and J dropped 4 bases, with 8 bases sitting between them. Germline CDR1 and CDR2: SNHLY and FYNNEI. CDR3 sequence: CASSERGVYGYTF. CDR3 sequence (DNA): TGTGCCAGCAGTGAACGGGGAGTCTATGGCTACACCTTC.

The chain combines TRBV7-3 with TRBJ1-1; weak D call: TRBD1 (5 bases). Germline CDR1 is SGHTA and CDR2 is FQGTGA. This CDR3 comprises 14 residues. The germline V and J ends were trimmed by 4 bases and 1 base, with 10 bases remaining between them. The DNA for the CDR3 is TGTGCCAGCAGCTCCCTGGGGGGGAACACTGAAGCTTTCTTT. It encodes CASSSLGGNTEAFF. Supplemented by reference TRBV7-3 and TRBJ1-1, the full variable domain reads GAGVSQTPSNKVTEKGKYVELRCDPISGHTALYWYRQSLGQGPEFLIYFQGTGAADDSGLPNDRFFAVRPEGSVSTLKIQRTERGDSAVYLCASSSLGGNTEAFFGQGTRLTVV.